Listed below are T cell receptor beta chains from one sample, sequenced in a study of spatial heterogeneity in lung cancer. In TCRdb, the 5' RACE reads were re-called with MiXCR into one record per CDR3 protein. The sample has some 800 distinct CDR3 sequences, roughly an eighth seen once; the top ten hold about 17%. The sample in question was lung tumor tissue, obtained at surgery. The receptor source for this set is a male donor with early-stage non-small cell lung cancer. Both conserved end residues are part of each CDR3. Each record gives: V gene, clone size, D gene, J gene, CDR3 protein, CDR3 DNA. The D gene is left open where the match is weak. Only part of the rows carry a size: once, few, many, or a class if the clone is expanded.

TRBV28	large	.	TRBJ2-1	CASSLDAEQFF	TGTGCCAGCAGCCTTGACGCTGAGCAGTTCTTC
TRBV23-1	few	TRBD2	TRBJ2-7	CASWTRECRVSSYEQYF	TGCGCCAGCTGGACTAGAGAGTGTCGGGTCAGTTCCTACGAGCAGTACTTC
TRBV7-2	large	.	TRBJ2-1	CASSLLGQYNEQFF	TGTGCCAGCAGCTTACTGGGGCAGTACAATGAGCAGTTCTTC
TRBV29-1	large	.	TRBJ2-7	CSVKTSPYEQYF	TGCAGCGTTAAGACGTCACCCTACGAGCAGTACTTC
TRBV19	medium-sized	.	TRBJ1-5	CATSGSGESQPQHF	TGTGCCACCAGCGGGTCAGGGGAAAGTCAGCCCCAGCATTTT
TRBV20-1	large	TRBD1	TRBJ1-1	CSARHRTGPAEAFF	TGCAGTGCTAGACACCGGACAGGCCCCGCTGAAGCTTTCTTT
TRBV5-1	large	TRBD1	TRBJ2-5	CASKYRGQETQYF	TGCGCCAGCAAATACAGGGGGCAAGAGACCCAGTACTTC
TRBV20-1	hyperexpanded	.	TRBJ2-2	CSAADANTGELFF	TGCAGTGCCGCGGACGCGAACACCGGGGAGCTGTTTTTT
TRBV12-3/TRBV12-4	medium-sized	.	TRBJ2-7	CASTRDSGEQYF	TGTGCCAGCACCCGGGACTCAGGCGAGCAGTACTTC
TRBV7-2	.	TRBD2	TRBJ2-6	CASRTSGRAGANVLTF	TGTGCCAGCAGAACTAGCGGGAGAGCTGGGGCCAACGTCCTGACTTTC
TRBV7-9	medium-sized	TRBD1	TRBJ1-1	CASSLGGTGPNTEAFF	TGTGCCAGCAGCTTAGGAGGGACAGGGCCCAACACTGAAGCTTTCTTT
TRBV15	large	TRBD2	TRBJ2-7	CALGLAGLMCYEQYF	TGTGCTTTAGGGCTAGCGGGGCTGATGTGCTACGAGCAGTACTTC
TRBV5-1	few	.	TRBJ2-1	CASSLTGTQDNEQFF	TGCGCCAGCAGCTTGACCGGGACACAAGACAATGAGCAGTTCTTC
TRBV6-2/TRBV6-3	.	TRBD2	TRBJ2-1	CASSSGFRPGLAVIYNEQFF	TGTGCCAGCAGTTCAGGATTCAGGCCGGGACTAGCGGTTATCTACAATGAGCAGTTCTTC
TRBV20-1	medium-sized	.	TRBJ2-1	CSGELGNDNEQFF	TGCAGCGGGGAACTAGGGAATGACAATGAGCAGTTCTTC
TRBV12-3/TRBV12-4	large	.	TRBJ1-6	CASSKEGPSPLHF	TGTGCCAGCAGCAAGGAGGGGCCCTCACCCCTCCACTTT
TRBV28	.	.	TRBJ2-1	CASSQEPLSYNEQFF	TGTGCCAGCAGTCAAGAGCCGCTCTCCTACAATGAGCAGTTCTTC
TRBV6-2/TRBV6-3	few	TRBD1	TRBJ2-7	CASSYETGGYEQYF	TGTGCCAGCAGTTACGAAACAGGGGGCTACGAGCAGTACTTC
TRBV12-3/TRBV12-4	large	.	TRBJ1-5	CASSFQGNQPQHF	TGTGCCAGCAGCTTCCAGGGGAATCAGCCCCAGCATTTT
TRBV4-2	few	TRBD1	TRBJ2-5	CASSRLAGGITETQYF	TGTGCCAGCAGTCGTTTAGCAGGGGGCATTACGGAGACCCAGTACTTC
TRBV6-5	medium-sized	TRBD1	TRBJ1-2	CASSTGTAIKVYGYTF	TGTGCCAGCAGTACTGGGACAGCCATCAAGGTGTATGGCTACACCTTC
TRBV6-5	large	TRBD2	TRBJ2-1	CASSHPGGREGNEQFF	TGTGCCAGCAGTCATCCAGGGGGGCGGGAGGGCAATGAGCAGTTCTTC
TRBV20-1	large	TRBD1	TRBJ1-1	CSARGQGAVNTEAFF	TGCAGTGCTAGAGGGCAGGGGGCGGTGAACACTGAAGCTTTCTTT
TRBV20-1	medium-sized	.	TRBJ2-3	CSARGPGNTDTQYF	TGCAGTGCTAGAGGACCAGGGAACACAGATACGCAGTATTTT
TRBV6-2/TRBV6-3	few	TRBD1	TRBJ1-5	CASTGTGGLRAQHF	TGTGCCAGCACCGGGACAGGCGGGTTGAGGGCCCAGCATTTT
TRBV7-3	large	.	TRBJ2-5	CASSLGLQETQYF	TGTGCCAGCAGCTTAGGGCTACAAGAGACCCAGTACTTC
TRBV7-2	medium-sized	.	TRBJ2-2	CASSLGLGNTGELFF	TGTGCCAGCAGCTTAGGTTTAGGGAACACCGGGGAGCTGTTTTTT
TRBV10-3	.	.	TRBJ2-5	CAISAQVQETQYF	TGTGCCATCAGTGCGCAAGTCCAGGAGACCCAGTACTTC
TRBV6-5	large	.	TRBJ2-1	CATQGETGRNEQFF	TGTGCCACTCAGGGTGAGACAGGCCGCAATGAGCAGTTCTTC
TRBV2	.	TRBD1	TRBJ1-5	CASSDNDREWQPQHF	TGTGCCAGCAGTGATAACGACAGGGAGTGGCAGCCCCAGCATTTT